This TCR beta chain was captured by sequencing in a study of shared clonotypes between healthy human individuals. The V gene end was trimmed by 9 bases and the J gene end by 5 bases; junction bases not matched to a gene: 3. The V gene's germline CDR1 is MDHEN and CDR2 SYDVKM. This CDR3 is 13 amino acids long. Only CD45RO-negative cells positively selected for CCR7 counted as naive CD8 cells, so terminally differentiated effector memory CD45RA+ cells were excluded. The count of this clone is one. Libraries were prepared by immunoSEQ multiplex PCR; TCRdb keeps only in-frame clonotypes and omits some of them. The sample shows some 2.1 million clones, 90% to 95% of them seen only once.

The sequenced sample consisted of naive CD8+ T cells from PBMCs. The TCR was taken from a man between 18 and 35 years old in good health. Some clones in this sample may be carry-over from other donors' samples. This chain joins TRBV28 and TRBJ2-5; 13 nucleotides line up with TRBD2. This CDR3 is CASTSGRGETQYF. The DNA for the CDR3 is TGTGCCAGTACTAGCGGGAGGGGGGAGACCCAGTACTTC. The complete variable domain, with remaining parts taken from reference TRBV28 and TRBJ2-5, reads DVKVTQSSRYLVKRTGEKVFLECVQDMDHENMFWYRQDPGLGLRLIYFSYDVKMKEKGDIPEGYSVSREKKERFSLILESASTNQTSMYLCASTSGRGETQYFGPGTRLLVL.